This T cell receptor beta chain was identified in a study of T-cell reconstitution after alpha-beta-depleted transplantation in children. Trimming removed 3 bases at V and 5 bases at J, with 5 bases between. The CDR3 loop spans 12 amino acids. Library preparation (for TCRbeta) was performed with unique molecular identifiers. TCRdb called the PCR reads again in MiXCR, with one record for every CDR3 protein. The sample contains some 640,000 distinct CDR3 sequences, approximately 17% of which appear only once. This TCR was recovered from a human donor who donated a stem cell graft to a child with acute myeloid leukemia. The sample here was PBMCs from the stem cell graft donor, taken from the stem cell graft. The V call is TRBV12-3 or TRBV12-4, the J call TRBJ1-5; no clear D. The CDR3 here is CASSFEYQPQHF. The CDR3 DNA follows: TGTGCCAGCAGTTTTGAGTATCAGCCCCAGCATTTT.